This TCR beta chain derives from a study of CD8+CD57+ T cells in acquired aplastic anemia. Study overall: Sorted CD4+ and CD8+ cells yielded DNA averaging approximately 3.4 ug. Study-wide results and limits: Patients shared 25 to 35 CD8+ CDR3 sequences with controls.

The authors sequenced patients whose flow cytometry had shown CD8+CD57+ cell expansion. The patients, all of them, had severe acquired aplastic anemia. As for this clonotype: What it binds is not known.

The CDR3 contains 11 residues. The germline gives CDR1 DFQATT, CDR2 SNEGSKA (reference sequence). The ends lost 6 bases at V and 4 bases at J; junction bases unmatched: 2. Genomic DNA acted as the template from which TCR beta VDJ combination and CDR3 sequence profiling were carried out. TCRdb used MiXCR to reprocess the reads, holding one entry per CDR3 protein. Of 310,000 or so distinct CDR3 sequences in the sample, approximately 60% were seen once. Material for sequencing was sorted CD4+, CD8+, or CD8+CD57+ T cells (not recorded which) from PBMCs. This receptor was taken from a human donor with aplastic anemia. V gene TRBV20-1 combines with J gene TRBJ1-2; 7 positions match TRBD1. The DNA for the CDR3 is TGCAGTGCAAGGACAGGCTATGGCTACACCTTC. The encoded protein is CSARTGYGYTF.